This T cell receptor (beta chain) stems from a study of T cell responses to AZD1222 COVID-19 vaccine. The study's findings and limits: Every sample of the repertoires postdated the peak T cell response. Baseline testing showed seropositivity in only a handful of AZD1222 recipients.

Of note for this clone: The antigen remains undetermined.

CDR3 length equals 15 residues. V gave up 1 base and J gave up 0 bases, with 9 bases separating them. Germline-derived CDR1 and CDR2 are SGHAT and FQNNGV. TCRdb keeps only in-frame clones here, not all; method: immunoSEQ multiplex PCR. This table holds 100,000 to 150,000 clones, 86% found once. Source: peripheral blood, taken 28 days after the second AZD1222 dose. The clonotype comes from an adult who received the AZD1222 COVID-19 vaccine. The chain joins TRBV11-2 to TRBJ2-5; D gene unclear. The CDR3 loop reads CASSLGYSNQETQYF. The CDR3 nucleotides are TGTGCCAGCAGCTTAGGGTATTCGAACCAAGAGACCCAGTACTTC.